The 32 T cell receptor beta chains below come from one sample, sequenced in a study of T cell changes during pregnancy in multiple sclerosis. Sequencing used immunoSEQ multiplex PCR; TCRdb keeps in-frame clones, though not all of them. The data show tens of thousands of clones, roughly 93% seen once. This specimen was peripheral blood, taken in the third trimester of pregnancy. The receptor source for this set is a female donor with multiple sclerosis, enrolled in a pregnancy study.

V is TRBV7-9 and J is TRBJ2-5; unclear D gene. V was trimmed by 6 bases and J by 0 bases, leaving 11 bases between them. CDR1 and CDR2 (germline): SEHNR, FQNEAQ (reference sequence). The CDR3 has 14 residues. This chain's CDR3 is CASRSVTNQETQYF. The CDR3 nucleotides are TGTGCCAGCAGATCCGTCACAAACCAAGAGACCCAGTACTTC.

The rearrangement links TRBV7-9 to TRBJ2-5; 7 nucleotides line up with TRBD1. Germline lookup yields CDR1 SEHNR and CDR2 FQNEAQ (reference sequence). This CDR3 comprises 13 residues. J lost 4 bases, V lost 4 bases, and 3 bases had no gene match. In nucleotides, the CDR3 is TGTGCCAGCAGCTCCAGACAGGGAGAGACCCAGTACTTC. Translated: CASSSRQGETQYF.

The rearrangement uses TRBV5-1 and TRBJ2-7, with D perhaps TRBD2 (5 bases). Germline V gives CDR1 SGHRS, CDR2 YFSETQ. The CDR3 runs to 15 residues. The germline V and J ends were trimmed by 3 bases and 0 bases, with 13 bases remaining between them. The CDR3 DNA reads TGCGCCAGCAGCTCGAGTACGGGGATCTCCTACGAGCAGTACTTC. Translation gives CASSSSTGISYEQYF. Full variable domain (rest looked up from reference TRBV5-1 and TRBJ2-7): KAGVTQTPRYLIKTRGQQVTLSCSPISGHRSVSWYQQTPGQGLQFLFEYFSETQRNKGNFPGRFSGRQFSNSRSEMNVSTLELGDSALYLCASSSSTGISYEQYFGPGTRLTVT.

The chain employs TRBV20-1 and TRBJ2-2; D may be TRBD2 (5 bases). Germline V gene sequence: CDR1 DFQATT, CDR2 SNEGSKA (reference sequence). Trimming took off 5 bases at V and 7 bases at J, with 8 bases between the two ends. The CDR3 runs 11 residues. The CDR3 region is CSAPRDGELFF. In DNA, the CDR3 is TGCAGTGCTCCCCGGGACGGGGAGCTGTTTTTT.

The gene calls are TRBV5-6 and TRBJ2-7; TRBD2 matches 11 bases. Germline CDR1 and CDR2: SGHDT and YYEEEE. The CDR3 sequence is 15 residues long. V shed 0 bases and J 6 bases; nucleotides not matched to a gene: 5. In DNA form, the CDR3 reads TGTGCCAGCAGCTTGGTCGGACTAGCGGGCGCCGAGCAGTACTTC. This codes for CASSLVGLAGAEQYF.

V is TRBV5-4 and J is TRBJ2-2, with 9 bases that match TRBD1. This CDR3 comprises 14 residues. Losses at the gene ends were 5 bases for V and 3 bases for J; bases not matched to a gene: 2. Germline V gives CDR1 SGHNT, CDR2 YYREEE (reference sequence). The CDR3, as DNA: TGTGCCAGCAGACAGGGGGCGGACACCGGGGAGCTGTTTTTT. It encodes CASRQGADTGELFF.

The J gene is TRBJ2-1, the V gene TRBV1; the D call TRBD2 from the table was never checked on the DNA. TRBV1 is labeled a pseudogene. The CDR3 runs 16 residues. DNA for the CDR3: TGCACCAGCAGTATCCGGGGTTTCGGTTCCTACAATGAGCAGTTCTTC. Protein sequence: CTSSIRGFGSYNEQFF.

V usage is TRBV18 and J usage is TRBJ1-1; D unresolved. The length of the CDR3 is 15 residues. Trimming took off 0 bases at V and 0 bases at J, with 8 bases between the two ends. CDR1 is KGHSH and CDR2 is LQKENI in the germline V gene. The CDR3 nucleotides are TGTGCCAGCTCACCACCGTACGGGGTGAACACTGAAGCTTTCTTT. It is translated as CASSPPYGVNTEAFF.

V is TRBV27 and J is TRBJ2-7, with TRBD2 matching 10 bases. The length of the CDR3 is 15 residues. The germline CDR1 and CDR2 sequences are MNHEY and SMNVEV (reference sequence). V shed 5 bases and J 2 bases; nucleotides not matched to a gene: 6. The CDR3 DNA sequence: TGTGCCAGCAGTCTCGGACTAGCGGCGACCTACGAGCAGTACTTC. Translation: CASSLGLAATYEQYF.

The J gene is TRBJ2-1, the V gene TRBV29-1; tentative D call: TRBD2 (5 bases). V was clipped by 7 bases and J by 7 bases, with 20 bases between them. There are 14 residues in the CDR3. CDR1 and CDR2 (germline): SQVTM, ANQGSEA. The CDR3, as DNA: TGCAGCGGAGGGTACGGTTTGATGGGGAATGAGCAGTTCTTC. This encodes CSGGYGLMGNEQFF.

The chain combines TRBV2 with TRBJ2-7; 14 positions match TRBD2. V lost 8 bases and J lost 2; bases outside the gene matches: 11. Germline loops: CDR1 SNHLY, CDR2 FYNNEI. There are 17 residues in the CDR3. The CDR3 loop is CASLGTSGRSIPYEQYF. As DNA, the CDR3 is TGTGCCAGCTTGGGGACTAGCGGGAGAAGTATCCCCTACGAGCAGTACTTC.

This clone was picked up one time. The chain employs TRBV6-4 and TRBJ1-5, with D possibly being TRBD1 (6 bases). The CDR3 sequence is 17 residues long. Trimming removed 2 bases at V and 2 bases at J, with 16 bases between. The germline V gene has CDR1 MRHNA and CDR2 SNTAGT. The CDR3: CASSDLYRVRCNQPQHF. CDR3 in DNA: TGTGCCAGCAGTGACCTTTACAGGGTTCGCTGCAATCAGCCCCAGCATTTT.

V and J are TRBV6-5 and TRBJ1-1; D is perhaps TRBD1 (6 bases). Germline lookup yields CDR1 MNHEY and CDR2 SVGAGI. This CDR3 contains 14 residues. V was cut by 7 bases and J by 3 bases, with 15 bases left in between. CDR3 in DNA: TGTGCCAGCACCCTGGGGGGGCGCGACACTGAAGCTTTCTTT. Its translation is CASTLGGRDTEAFF.

The count of this clone is one. The chain uses TRBV10-3 and TRBJ1-5, with 9 positions matching TRBD1. The ends lost 4 bases at V and 5 bases at J; junction bases unmatched: 3. Germline assignment: CDR1 ENHRY and CDR2 SYGVKD. The CDR3 extends over 14 amino acids. CDR3 residues: CAISVGQGDQPQHF. CDR3 bases: TGTGCCATCAGTGTGGGACAGGGCGATCAGCCCCAGCATTTT.

V and J are TRBV7-8 and TRBJ2-2, with 9 bases aligning to TRBD1. The length of the CDR3 is 16 residues. The germline CDR1 and CDR2 sequences are SGHVS and FQNEAQ. Unmatched junction bases numbered 5, after V lost 1 base and J lost 5 bases. Here the CDR3 DNA reads TGTGCCAGCAGCTTAGGGACAGGGGTTAGAACCGGGGAGCTGTTTTTT. Translation: CASSLGTGVRTGELFF.

The CDR3 nucleotides are TGTGCCAGCAGCACAGGACTAGCGACCACAGATACGCAGTATTTT. Its translation is CASSTGLATTDTQYF. The J gene is TRBJ2-3, the V gene TRBV5-4; 9 bases align to TRBD2. Germline CDR1 is SGHNT and CDR2 is YYREEE (reference sequence). V dropped 4 bases and J dropped 2; count of bases not matched to a gene: 5. The CDR3 extends over 15 amino acids.

V usage is TRBV29-1 and J usage is TRBJ2-3, with TRBD2 as a possible D gene (5 bases). CDR1 SQVTM and CDR2 ANQGSEA come from the germline V gene. The CDR3 has 11 amino acids. The CDR3 sequence is CSFRDTDTQYF. For the CDR3, the DNA is TGCAGTTTCCGGGACACAGATACGCAGTATTTT.

This clone was found once. The rearrangement links TRBV4-1 to TRBJ2-2; weak D call: TRBD1 (6 bases). This CDR3 region has 17 residues. V lost 1 base to trimming and J lost 7 bases, with 19 bases between them. CDR1 and CDR2 from the germline V gene are MGHRA and YSYEKL. The CDR3 bases are TGCGCCAGCAGCCAAGTCCTGGGGGCGGTTAGCAGCGGGGAGCTGTTTTTT. Amino acid sequence: CASSQVLGAVSSGELFF.

The chain carries TRBV5-1 and TRBJ2-1, with 7 bases aligning to TRBD2. The CDR3 spans 18 residues. The V gene end was trimmed by 4 bases and the J gene end by 11 bases; junction bases not matched to a gene: 24. Germline V gene data show CDR1 as SGHRS and CDR2 as YFSETQ. The chain's CDR3 is CASSSGRGGTTTTNKQFF. The DNA of the CDR3 is TGCGCCAGCAGCAGTGGGAGGGGTGGGACTACAACCACTAATAAGCAGTTCTTC.

The chain couples TRBV27 to TRBJ1-5; TRBD1 might be the D (6 bases). The CDR3 has 14 residues. Germline CDR1 reads MNHEY; CDR2 reads SMNVEV (reference sequence). V shed 6 bases and J shed 2 bases, with 11 bases lying between them. For the CDR3, the DNA is TGTGCCAGCAGCCCAGGGGTGGGCAATCAGCCCCAGCATTTT. As protein: CASSPGVGNQPQHF.

This clone came up a few times. The chain carries TRBV7-3 and TRBJ2-5; D is possibly TRBD2 (6 bases). The CDR3 extends over 14 amino acids. Trimming pared 1 base from V and 4 bases from J, leaving 10 bases between. Germline CDR1 and CDR2: SGHTA and FQGTGA. This CDR3 reads CASSLSQGGETQYF. As DNA, the CDR3 is TGTGCCAGCAGCTTAAGCCAGGGAGGAGAGACCCAGTACTTC.

V usage is TRBV6-1 and J usage is TRBJ2-7, with TRBD2 matching 8 bases. The CDR3 length is 14 residues. Germline CDR1 and CDR2: MNHNS and SASEGT. The V gene end was trimmed by 6 bases and the J gene end by 3 bases; junction bases not matched to a gene: 7. CDR3 bases: TGTGCCAGCAGCCTCGGGGGACTAGTCTACGAGCAGTACTTC. Amino acid sequence: CASSLGGLVYEQYF.

The V and J genes are TRBV5-1 and TRBJ2-1, with D unclear. This CDR3 spans 13 amino acids. Trimming cost V 2 bases and J 8 bases, with 11 bases left between them. Germline-derived CDR1 and CDR2 are SGHRS and YFSETQ. The CDR3 is CASSFGSMDEQFF. CDR3 nucleotides: TGCGCCAGCAGCTTTGGCTCCATGGATGAGCAGTTCTTC.

The genes are TRBV4-2 and TRBJ2-1, with 10 bases that match TRBD2. The CDR3 consists of 17 residues. Germline lookup yields CDR1 LGHNA and CDR2 YNFKEQ. After removal of 2 bases from V and 4 bases from J, the junction contained 8 bases not matched to a gene. This chain's CDR3 is CASSQHPGTSEYNEQFF. The CDR3 coding sequence is TGTGCCAGCAGCCAACACCCCGGGACTAGCGAATACAATGAGCAGTTCTTC.

The chain recombines TRBV9 with TRBJ2-1; TRBD2 agrees at 11 bases. V gave up 2 bases and J gave up 7 bases; unmatched junction bases: 8. CDR1 and CDR2 from the germline V gene are SGDLS and YYNGEE. The CDR3 runs to 16 residues. The CDR3 loop is CASSVVAGGPRNEQFF. The CDR3 bases are TGTGCCAGCAGCGTGGTAGCGGGAGGGCCTCGGAATGAGCAGTTCTTC. Variable domain in full (rest from reference TRBV9 and TRBJ2-1): DSGVTQTPKHLITATGQRVTLRCSPRSGDLSVYWYQQSLDQGLQFLIQYYNGEERAKGNILERFSAQQFPDLHSELNLSSLELGDSALYFCASSVVAGGPRNEQFFGPGTRLTVL.

Written as DNA, the CDR3 is TGTGCCAGCAGTTACTCAACTATCTATGGCTACACCTTC. Translation gives CASSYSTIYGYTF. This chain uses TRBV6-5 with TRBJ1-2; no definite D call. V lost 0 bases and J 4 bases, leaving 6 bases between the germline ends. Germline lookup yields CDR1 MNHEY and CDR2 SVGAGI. The CDR3 has 13 amino acids.

CDR3 nucleotide sequence: TGTGCCAGCAGCTTGTGTCTAGCGGGAGGGCCTGAGGCCGAGACCCAGTACTTC. This codes for CASSLCLAGGPEAETQYF. V usage is TRBV5-6 and J usage is TRBJ2-5, with 12 bases aligning to TRBD2. Per germline, CDR1 SGHDT and CDR2 YYEEEE. The CDR3 covers 18 residues. Trimming cost V 1 base and J 5 bases; bases outside gene matches: 12.

The chain joins TRBV5-1 to TRBJ2-6, with TRBD1 matching 7 bases. Germline CDR1 SGHRS, CDR2 YFSETQ. After removal of 0 bases from V and 2 bases from J, the junction contained 14 bases not matched to a gene. This CDR3 is built from 20 residues. The CDR3 region has the DNA TGCGCCAGCAGCTTGGCCGTCACAGGGGTATTCCTTCCTGGGGCCAACGTCCTGACTTTC. It codes for CASSLAVTGVFLPGANVLTF.

Details on this clone: At one end the junction does not follow the germline gene, possibly because of a read error. The chain carries TRBV7-8 and TRBJ1-2; 10 nucleotides align to TRBD1. CDR1 is SGHVS and CDR2 is FQNEAQ in the germline V gene. The CDR3 totals 13 residues. Here the CDR3 DNA reads TGTGCCAGCAGCTTCCGGACAGGGGGGGGTTCGGCCTTC. Translating it yields CASSFRTGGGSAF.

This clone was detected a few times. This chain connects TRBV19 to TRBJ1-5, with D possibly TRBD1 on 6 matching bases. The germline V and J ends were trimmed by 6 bases and 7 bases, with 13 bases remaining between them. CDR1 is LNHDA and CDR2 is SQIVND in the germline V gene (reference sequence). The CDR3 has 13 amino acids. CDR3: CASRGDTEQPQHF. The CDR3 DNA follows: TGTGCCAGTAGGGGGGACACGGAGCAGCCCCAGCATTTT. The full variable domain, its missing parts supplied by reference TRBV19 and TRBJ1-5, is DGGITQSPKYLFRKEGQNVTLSCEQNLNHDAMYWYRQDPGQGLRLIYYSQIVNDFQKGDIAEGYSVSREKKESFPLTVTSAQKNPTAFYLCASRGDTEQPQHFGDGTRLSIL.

This chain connects TRBV7-9 to TRBJ2-7, with D perhaps TRBD1 (6 bases). The CDR3 spans 12 residues. V was clipped by 5 bases and J by 7 bases, with 12 bases between them. Germline CDR1 SEHNR, CDR2 FQNEAQ (reference sequence). The CDR3 bases are TGTGCCAGCAGCCCAGGGGACGGGGAGCAGTACTTC. Its translation: CASSPGDGEQYF.

The V gene is TRBV2, the J gene TRBJ2-3; maybe TRBD1 (5 bases). The germline CDR1 and CDR2 sequences are SNHLY and FYNNEI. V lost 9 bases, J lost 4 bases, and 20 bases lay in between. The CDR3 extends over 15 amino acids. The CDR3 spells CASPRGLGQADTQYF. In nucleotides, the CDR3 is TGTGCCAGTCCTAGGGGCCTAGGGCAAGCAGATACGCAGTATTTT.